The T cell receptor (beta chain) under discussion was sequenced for a study of CD8 T cells in ankylosing spondylitis. Whole-study findings and limits: For ankylosing spondylitis blood, a TCR beta motif of seven to nine highly homologous variants appeared characteristic. Peripheral blood held disease-linked clones only at relatively low frequency, and these were CD8+. Disease-linked clones reportedly concentrated significantly in matched ankylosing spondylitis synovial fluid.

Trimming shortened V by 4 bases and J by 4 bases, and 21 bases separated the two germline ends. Germline CDR1 is SGDLS and CDR2 is YYNGEE. The CDR3 loop spans 17 amino acids. This clonotype showed up many times. The target antigen is unknown. Generation of TCR beta libraries employed quantitative 5'-RACE incorporating molecular barcodes. MiXCR, applied by TCRdb to the 5' RACE reads, yields one record per CDR3 protein. The sample lists tens of thousands of distinct CDR3 sequences; 5.3% were seen once. The rearrangement uses TRBV9 and TRBJ2-1; D remains ambiguous. The receptor comes from a female donor with ankylosing spondylitis or in good health (not recorded which). The sample was blood, either unsorted or a sorted T cell fraction (not recorded which). For the CDR3, the DNA is TGTGCCAGCAGCAAAAGAGGTGGGGTCGGGCTATACAATGAGCAGTTCTTC. Translation gives CASSKRGGVGLYNEQFF.